This T cell receptor beta chain was documented in a study of cytomegalovirus exposure and HLA in healthy donors. Unrecorded immune exposures were likely, despite nominal health at sampling. As concerns this clone: What it binds is not known.

Notes on the study in general: Likely technical artifact: a cluster of highly shared sequence variants. Previously analyzed data showed that most TCR beta V segments were productive at a frequency of about 87% or about 30%. Indistinguishable V segments such as TRBV6-2 and TRBV6-3 were excluded.

The V gene's germline CDR1 is MNHEY and CDR2 SMNVEV (reference sequence). J lost 4 bases, V lost 3 bases, and 11 bases had no gene match. This CDR3 has 17 amino acids. Researchers ran the PCR with 60 Vbeta and 13 Jbeta primers. Profiled with immunoSEQ multiplex PCR; TCRdb holds only in-frame clones, not every one. The sample contains fewer than 250,000 clones, 80% to 90% of which appear only once. The chain uses TRBV27 and TRBJ2-7, with 11 nucleotides matching TRBD2. Sequenced: PBMCs. This TCR was recovered from a man between 25 and 39 years old in good health and CMV-seronegative. Written as DNA, the CDR3 is TGTGCCAGCAGTTTTGCCCCTTCTAGCGGGGGGTCGTACGAGCAGTACTTC. Protein sequence: CASSFAPSSGGSYEQYF.